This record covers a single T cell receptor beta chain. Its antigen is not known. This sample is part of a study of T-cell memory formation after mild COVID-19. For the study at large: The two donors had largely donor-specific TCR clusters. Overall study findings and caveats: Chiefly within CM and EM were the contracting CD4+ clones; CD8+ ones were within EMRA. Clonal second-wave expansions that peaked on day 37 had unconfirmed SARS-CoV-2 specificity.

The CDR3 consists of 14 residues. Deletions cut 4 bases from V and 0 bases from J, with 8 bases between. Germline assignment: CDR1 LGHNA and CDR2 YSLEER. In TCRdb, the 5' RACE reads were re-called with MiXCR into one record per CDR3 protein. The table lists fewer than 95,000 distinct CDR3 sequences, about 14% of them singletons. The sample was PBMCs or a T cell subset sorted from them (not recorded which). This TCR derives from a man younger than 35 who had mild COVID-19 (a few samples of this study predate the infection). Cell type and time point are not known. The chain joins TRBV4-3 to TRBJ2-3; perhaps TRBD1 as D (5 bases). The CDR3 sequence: CASSPRQSTDTQYF. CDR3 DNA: TGCGCCAGCAGCCCGCGACAGAGCACAGATACGCAGTATTTT.